This T cell receptor (beta chain) derives from a study of shared clonotypes between healthy human individuals. The repertoire was sequenced with immunoSEQ multiplex PCR; TCRdb's copy has only in-frame clones and lacks some. Of roughly 2.2 million clones in the sample, 90% to 95% were seen once. The clonotype was recovered from a man aged 18-30 years in good health. Some clones in this sample may be carry-over from other donors' samples. Material for sequencing was naive CD4+ T cells from PBMCs. Subset noted: CD45RA+ positively selected.

CDR3 residues: CASRQPGGRETQYF. Here the CDR3 DNA reads TGTGCCAGCAGACAACCAGGGGGACGAGAGACCCAGTACTTC. V and J are TRBV28 and TRBJ2-5, with 7 bases matching TRBD1. Losses at the gene ends were 6 bases for V and 4 bases for J; bases not matched to a gene: 8. The length of the CDR3 is 14 residues. The germline V gene has CDR1 MDHEN and CDR2 SYDVKM.